This TCR beta chain originates from a study of cytomegalovirus exposure and HLA in healthy donors. PCR primers comprised 60 Vbeta and 13 Jbeta primers. Method: immunoSEQ multiplex PCR; TCRdb's copy keeps in-frame clones and lacks some. The sample records 85,000 to 100,000 clones, 60% to 85% being singletons. Healthy bone marrow donors supplied every sample. General study points: As was reported, the HLA-A and HLA-B alleles of most subjects were accurately predicted from TCR beta sequences. In a later analysis, HLA-associated TCR beta chains were more clonally expanded than equally common others. One cluster of highly shared sequence variants probably arose as a sequencing artifact.

The V end was cut by 5 bases, the J end by 3 bases, with 12 bases between. Germline V lookup: CDR1 SGHTA, CDR2 FQGTGA. The CDR3 consists of 14 residues. The sample holds one count of this clone. Its antigen is as yet unknown. The sequencing sample was made of PBMCs. The receptor comes from a man aged 55 to 70 in good health and CMV-seropositive. The chain joins TRBV7-3 to TRBJ2-3, with a tentative D call TRBD1 (5 bases). The DNA for the CDR3 is TGTGCCAGCAGCCCAACAGGACCTACAGATACGCAGTATTTT. It encodes CASSPTGPTDTQYF.